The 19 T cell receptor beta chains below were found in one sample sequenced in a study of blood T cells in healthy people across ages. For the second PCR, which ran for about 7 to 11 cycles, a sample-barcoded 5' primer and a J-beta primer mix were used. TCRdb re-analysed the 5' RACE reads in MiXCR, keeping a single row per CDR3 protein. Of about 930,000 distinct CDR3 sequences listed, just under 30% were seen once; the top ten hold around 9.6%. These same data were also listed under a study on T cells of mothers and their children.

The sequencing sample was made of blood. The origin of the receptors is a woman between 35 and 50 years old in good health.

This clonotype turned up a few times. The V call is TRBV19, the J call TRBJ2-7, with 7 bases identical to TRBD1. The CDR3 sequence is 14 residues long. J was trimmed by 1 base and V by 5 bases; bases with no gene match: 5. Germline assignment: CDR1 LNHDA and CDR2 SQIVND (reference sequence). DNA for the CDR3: TGTGCCAGTAGTTCTTGGGACAGATCCTACGAGCAGTACTTC. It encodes CASSSWDRSYEQYF.

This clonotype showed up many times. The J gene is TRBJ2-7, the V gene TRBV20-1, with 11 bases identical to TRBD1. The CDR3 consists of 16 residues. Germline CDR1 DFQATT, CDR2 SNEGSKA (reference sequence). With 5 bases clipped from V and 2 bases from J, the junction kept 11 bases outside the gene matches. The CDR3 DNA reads TGCAGTGCTGGGGGGACAGGGGGTCCATCTGCCTACGAGCAGTACTTC. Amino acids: CSAGGTGGPSAYEQYF.

For the CDR3, the DNA is TGTGCCAGCAGGCTACAGGAGAGGGCGGATGGCTACACCTTC. It translates to CASRLQERADGYTF. The chain has TRBV3-1 and TRBJ1-2; D perhaps matches TRBD1 (5 bases). Germline V gene data show CDR1 as LGHDT and CDR2 as YNNKEL (reference sequence). With 6 bases removed from V and 6 bases from J, the gap between germline ends came to 17 bases. The CDR3 runs 14 residues.

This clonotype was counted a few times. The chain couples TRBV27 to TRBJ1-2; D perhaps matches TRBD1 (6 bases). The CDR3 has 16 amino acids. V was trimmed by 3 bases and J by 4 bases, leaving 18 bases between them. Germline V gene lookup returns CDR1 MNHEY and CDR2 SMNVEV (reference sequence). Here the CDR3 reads CASSLNPSGHSYGYTF. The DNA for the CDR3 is TGTGCCAGCAGTTTGAATCCCTCGGGACATTCCTATGGCTACACCTTC.

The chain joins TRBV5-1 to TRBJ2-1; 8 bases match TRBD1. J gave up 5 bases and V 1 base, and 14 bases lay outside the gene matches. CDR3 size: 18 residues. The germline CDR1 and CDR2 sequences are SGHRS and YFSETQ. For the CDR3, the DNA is TGCGCCAGCAGCTTGATGGGCCTAGGACAGGGTAGGGACAATGAGCAGTTCTTC. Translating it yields CASSLMGLGQGRDNEQFF.

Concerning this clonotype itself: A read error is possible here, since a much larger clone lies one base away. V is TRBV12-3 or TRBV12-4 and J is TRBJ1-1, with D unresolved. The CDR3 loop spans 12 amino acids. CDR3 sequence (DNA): TGTGCCAGCGGTTTCGGAGGTCTTGAAGCTTTCTTT. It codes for CASGFGGLEAFF.

CDR3 sequence: CASSSLGTRAQETQYF. The CDR3 DNA sequence: TGTGCCAGCAGCTCCCTGGGGACCCGGGCTCAAGAGACCCAGTACTTC. The rearrangement joins TRBV7-2 to TRBJ2-5; TRBD1 or TRBD2 may be the D gene (5 bases each). Per germline, CDR1 SGHTA and CDR2 FQGNSA. This CDR3 comprises 16 residues. With 4 bases removed from V and 2 bases from J, the gap between germline ends came to 17 bases.

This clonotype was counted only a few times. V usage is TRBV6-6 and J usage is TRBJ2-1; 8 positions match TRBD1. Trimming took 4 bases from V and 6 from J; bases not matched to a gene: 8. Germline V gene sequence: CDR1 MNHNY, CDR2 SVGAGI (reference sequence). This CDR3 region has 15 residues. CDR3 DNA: TGTGCCAGCAGTTCTCCCGGGACAGGCGTCAATGAGCAGTTCTTC. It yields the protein CASSSPGTGVNEQFF.

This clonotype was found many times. CDR3 DNA sequence: TGTGCCAGCAGCGTCGGGACAGTCTCTTACAATGAGCAGTTCTTC. This codes for CASSVGTVSYNEQFF. This sequence joins TRBV9 and TRBJ2-1; 7 positions agree with TRBD1. Germline values: CDR1 SGDLS, CDR2 YYNGEE. V lost 2 bases to trimming and J lost 4 bases; unmatched junction nucleotides: 6. The CDR3 extends over 15 amino acids.

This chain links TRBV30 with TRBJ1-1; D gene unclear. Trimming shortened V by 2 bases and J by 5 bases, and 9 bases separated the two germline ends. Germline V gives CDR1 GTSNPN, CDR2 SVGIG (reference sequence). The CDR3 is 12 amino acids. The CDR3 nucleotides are TGTGCCTGGAGTTTAGACGGGACTGAAGCTTTCTTT. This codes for CAWSLDGTEAFF.

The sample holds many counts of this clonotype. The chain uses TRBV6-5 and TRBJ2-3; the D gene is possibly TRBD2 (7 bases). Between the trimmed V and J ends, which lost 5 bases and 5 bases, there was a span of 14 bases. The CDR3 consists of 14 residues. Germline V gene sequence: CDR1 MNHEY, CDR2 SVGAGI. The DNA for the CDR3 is TGTGCCAGCAGTCCCCGCGGGGGCCGAGATACGCAGTATTTT. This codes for CASSPRGGRDTQYF.

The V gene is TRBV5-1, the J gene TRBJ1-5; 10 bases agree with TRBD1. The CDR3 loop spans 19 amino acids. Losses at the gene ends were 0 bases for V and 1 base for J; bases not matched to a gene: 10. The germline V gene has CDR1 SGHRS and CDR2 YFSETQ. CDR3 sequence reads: CASSLVGQGSKKSNQPQHF. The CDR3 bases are TGCGCCAGCAGCTTGGTGGGACAGGGGAGTAAAAAAAGCAATCAGCCCCAGCATTTT.

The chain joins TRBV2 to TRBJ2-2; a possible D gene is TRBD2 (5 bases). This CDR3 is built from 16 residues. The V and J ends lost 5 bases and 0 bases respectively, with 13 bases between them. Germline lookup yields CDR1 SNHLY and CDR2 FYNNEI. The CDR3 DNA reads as TGTGCCAGCAGTCCCCGGACGAGGGCGAACACCGGGGAGCTGTTTTTT. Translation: CASSPRTRANTGELFF.

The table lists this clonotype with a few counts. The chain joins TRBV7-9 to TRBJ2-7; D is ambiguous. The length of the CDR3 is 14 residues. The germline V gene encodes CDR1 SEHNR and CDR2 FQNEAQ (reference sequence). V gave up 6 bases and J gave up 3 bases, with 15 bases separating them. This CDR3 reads CASSSSGPSYEQYF. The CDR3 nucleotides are TGTGCCAGCAGTTCCTCGGGCCCTAGCTACGAGCAGTACTTC.

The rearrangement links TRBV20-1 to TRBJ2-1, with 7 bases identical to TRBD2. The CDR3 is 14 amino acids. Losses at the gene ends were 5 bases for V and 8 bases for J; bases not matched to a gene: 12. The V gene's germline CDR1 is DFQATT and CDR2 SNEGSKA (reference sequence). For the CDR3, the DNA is TGCAGTGCTCGATATTCATGGGGGGGTTATGAGCAGTTCTTC. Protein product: CSARYSWGGYEQFF.

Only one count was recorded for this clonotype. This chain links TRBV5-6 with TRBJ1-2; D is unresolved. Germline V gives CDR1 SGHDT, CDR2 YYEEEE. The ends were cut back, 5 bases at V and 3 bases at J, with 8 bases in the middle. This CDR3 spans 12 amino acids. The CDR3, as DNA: TGTGCCAGCAGGCGTCTAGACTATGGCTACACCTTC. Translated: CASRRLDYGYTF.

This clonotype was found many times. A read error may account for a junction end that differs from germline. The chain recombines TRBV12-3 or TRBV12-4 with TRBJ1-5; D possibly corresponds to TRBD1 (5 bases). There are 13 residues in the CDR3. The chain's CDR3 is CASSLGENQPQHF. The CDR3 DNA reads TGTGCCAGCAGCTTAGGGGAAAATCAGCCCCAGCATTTT.

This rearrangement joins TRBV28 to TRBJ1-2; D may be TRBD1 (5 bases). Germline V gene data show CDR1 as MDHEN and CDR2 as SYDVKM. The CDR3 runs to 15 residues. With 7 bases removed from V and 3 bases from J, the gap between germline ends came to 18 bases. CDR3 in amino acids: CASTTPAGRDYGYTF. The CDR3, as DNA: TGTGCCAGCACCACGCCGGCGGGACGGGACTATGGCTACACCTTC.

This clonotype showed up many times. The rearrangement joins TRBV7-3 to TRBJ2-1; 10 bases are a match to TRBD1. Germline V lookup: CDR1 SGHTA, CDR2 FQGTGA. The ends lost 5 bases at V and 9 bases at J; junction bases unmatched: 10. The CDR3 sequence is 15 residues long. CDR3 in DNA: TGTGCCAGCAGCCCGGGACAGGGGTTTTGGGGTGAGCAGTTCTTC. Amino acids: CASSPGQGFWGEQFF.